This T cell receptor (beta chain) was retrieved from a study of blood T cell repertoires in COVID-19. Study context: Researchers got acute and convalescent COVID-19 samples from the United States, Italy and Spain.

This CDR3 contains 14 residues. Germline values: CDR1 LNHDA, CDR2 SQIVND (reference sequence). Trimming took off 5 bases at V and 2 bases at J, with 10 bases between the two ends. Authors' analysis steps: Reference gene primer amplification gave nucleated cell count estimates. The method was immunoSEQ multiplex PCR; TCRdb's version includes in-frame clones alone and lacks a portion of them. From that table come the V and J calls and clone size; the DNA was used to work out D and trimming. The sample has about 80,000 clones; around 80% are singletons. This sequence was found in a man aged 80 or over with active or convalescent COVID-19. Sequenced input: peripheral blood. V gene TRBV19 combines with J gene TRBJ2-1; no reliable D call. CDR3 in amino acids: CASSVWQAYNEQFF. The CDR3 nucleotides are TGTGCCAGTAGTGTTTGGCAGGCCTACAATGAGCAGTTCTTC.